This T cell receptor (beta chain) derives from a study of cytomegalovirus exposure and HLA in healthy donors. V gave up 6 bases and J gave up 0 bases, with 12 bases separating them. This CDR3 is 14 amino acids long. The germline V gene has CDR1 SGHTA and CDR2 FQGNSA. The method was immunoSEQ multiplex PCR; TCRdb's version includes in-frame clones alone and lacks a portion of them. The repertoire holds about 110,000 clones, with almost 90% as singletons. This receptor was obtained from a woman aged 18-29 years in good health and CMV-seronegative. Sequenced input: PBMCs. The rearrangement uses TRBV7-2 and TRBJ2-7; D not resolved. The chain's CDR3 is CASSLSTPSYEQYF. In DNA form, the CDR3 reads TGTGCCAGCAGTCTGTCGACTCCCTCCTACGAGCAGTACTTC.